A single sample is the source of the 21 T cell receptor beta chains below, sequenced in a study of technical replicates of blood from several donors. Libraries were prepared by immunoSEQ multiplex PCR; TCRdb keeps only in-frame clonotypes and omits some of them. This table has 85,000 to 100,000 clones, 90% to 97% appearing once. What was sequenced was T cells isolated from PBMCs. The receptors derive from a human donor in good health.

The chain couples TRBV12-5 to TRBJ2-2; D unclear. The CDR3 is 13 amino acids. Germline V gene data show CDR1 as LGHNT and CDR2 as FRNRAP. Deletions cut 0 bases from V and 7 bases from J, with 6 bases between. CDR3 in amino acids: CASGLVLFGELFF. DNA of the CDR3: TGTGCTAGTGGTTTGGTACTGTTCGGGGAGCTGTTTTTT.

The chain's CDR3 is CAWSVGTSGGAWYSTDTQYF. The CDR3 DNA sequence: TGTGCCTGGAGTGTTGGGACTAGCGGGGGGGCCTGGTATAGCACAGATACGCAGTATTTT. The rearrangement joins TRBV30 to TRBJ2-3, with 16 bases lining up with TRBD2. CDR3 length: 20 amino acids. With V trimmed by 0 bases and J by 0 bases, 9 bases remained unmatched. Germline CDR1 GTSNPN, CDR2 SVGIG (reference sequence).

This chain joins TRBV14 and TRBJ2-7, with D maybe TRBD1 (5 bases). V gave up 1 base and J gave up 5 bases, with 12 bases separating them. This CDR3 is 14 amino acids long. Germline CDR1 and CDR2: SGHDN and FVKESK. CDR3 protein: CASSQGTIRNEQYF. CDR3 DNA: TGTGCCAGCAGCCAAGGGACAATTCGGAACGAGCAGTACTTC.

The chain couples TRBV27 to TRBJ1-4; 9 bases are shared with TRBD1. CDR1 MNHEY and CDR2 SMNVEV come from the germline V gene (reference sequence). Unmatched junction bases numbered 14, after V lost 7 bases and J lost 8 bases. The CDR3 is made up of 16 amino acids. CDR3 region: CASTSFGGTGTEKLFF. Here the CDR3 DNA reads TGTGCCAGCACCTCCTTCGGCGGGACAGGGACCGAAAAACTGTTTTTT.

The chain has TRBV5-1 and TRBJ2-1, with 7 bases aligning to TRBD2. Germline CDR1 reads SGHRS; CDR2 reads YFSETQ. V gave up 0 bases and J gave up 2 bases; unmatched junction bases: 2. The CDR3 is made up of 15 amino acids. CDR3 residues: CASSLAAGAYNEQFF. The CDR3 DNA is TGCGCCAGCAGCTTGGCCGCGGGAGCCTACAATGAGCAGTTCTTC.

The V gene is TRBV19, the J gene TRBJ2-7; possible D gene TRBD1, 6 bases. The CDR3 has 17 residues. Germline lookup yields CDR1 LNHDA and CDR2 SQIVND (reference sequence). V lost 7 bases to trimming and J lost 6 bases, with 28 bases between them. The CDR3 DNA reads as TGTGCCAGTACCTCAAGTGGGGTCAGGGGACGCGCGGCCGAGCAGTACTTC. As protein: CASTSSGVRGRAAEQYF.

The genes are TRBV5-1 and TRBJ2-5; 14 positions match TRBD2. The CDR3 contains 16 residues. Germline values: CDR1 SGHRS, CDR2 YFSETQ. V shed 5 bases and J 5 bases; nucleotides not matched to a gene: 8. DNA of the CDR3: TGCGCCAGCAGTCCCGGACTAGCGGGAGGAGGGGAGACCCAGTACTTC. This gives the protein CASSPGLAGGGETQYF.

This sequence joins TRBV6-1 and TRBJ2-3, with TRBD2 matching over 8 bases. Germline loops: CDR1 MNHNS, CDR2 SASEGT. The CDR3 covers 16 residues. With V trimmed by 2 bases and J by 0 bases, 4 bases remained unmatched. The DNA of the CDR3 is TGTGCCAGCAGTGAACCCGGGGGGGCTAGCACAGATACGCAGTATTTT. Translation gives CASSEPGGASTDTQYF.

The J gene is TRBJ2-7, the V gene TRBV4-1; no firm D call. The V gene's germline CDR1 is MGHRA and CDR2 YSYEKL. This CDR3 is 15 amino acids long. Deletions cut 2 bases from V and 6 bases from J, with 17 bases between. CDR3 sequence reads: CASSQFTHSLGEQYF. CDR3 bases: TGCGCCAGCAGCCAATTCACCCACAGTTTGGGCGAGCAGTACTTC.

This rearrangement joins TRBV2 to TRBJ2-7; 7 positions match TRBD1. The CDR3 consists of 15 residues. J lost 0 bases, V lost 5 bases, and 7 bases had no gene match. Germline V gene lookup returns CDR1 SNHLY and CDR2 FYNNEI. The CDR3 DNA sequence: TGTGCCAGCAGTTGGGACAGCACGTACTCCTACGAGCAGTACTTC. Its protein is CASSWDSTYSYEQYF.

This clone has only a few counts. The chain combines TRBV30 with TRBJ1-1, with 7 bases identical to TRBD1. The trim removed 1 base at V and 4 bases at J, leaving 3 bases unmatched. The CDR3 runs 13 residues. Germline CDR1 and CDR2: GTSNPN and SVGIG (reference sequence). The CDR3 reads CAWSGQGGTEAFF. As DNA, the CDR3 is TGTGCCTGGAGTGGACAGGGTGGCACTGAAGCTTTCTTT.

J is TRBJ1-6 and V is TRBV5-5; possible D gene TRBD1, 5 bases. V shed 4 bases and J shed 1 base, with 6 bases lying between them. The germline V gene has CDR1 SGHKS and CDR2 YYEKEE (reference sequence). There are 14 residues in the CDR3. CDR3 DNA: TGTGCCAGCAGCCGGGGGTCCTATAATTCACCCCTCCACTTT. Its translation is CASSRGSYNSPLHF.

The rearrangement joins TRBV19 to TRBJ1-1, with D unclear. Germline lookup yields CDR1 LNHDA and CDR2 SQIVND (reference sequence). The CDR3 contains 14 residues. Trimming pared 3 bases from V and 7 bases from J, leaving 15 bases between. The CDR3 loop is CASSIGGSVYEAFF. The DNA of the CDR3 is TGTGCCAGTAGTATCGGAGGGAGCGTATATGAAGCTTTCTTT.

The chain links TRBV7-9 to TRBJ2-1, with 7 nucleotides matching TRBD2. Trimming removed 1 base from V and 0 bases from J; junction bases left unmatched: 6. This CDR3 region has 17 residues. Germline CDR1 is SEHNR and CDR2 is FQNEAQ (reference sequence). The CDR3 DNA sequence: TGTGCCAGCAGCTTAGTTAGCGAGCGGGACTCCTACAATGAGCAGTTCTTC. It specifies CASSLVSERDSYNEQFF.

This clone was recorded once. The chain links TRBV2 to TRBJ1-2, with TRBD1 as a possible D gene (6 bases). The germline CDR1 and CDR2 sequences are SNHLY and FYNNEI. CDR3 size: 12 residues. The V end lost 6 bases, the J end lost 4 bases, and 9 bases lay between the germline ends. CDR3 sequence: CASREDSYGYTF. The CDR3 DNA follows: TGTGCCAGCAGAGAGGACAGCTATGGCTACACCTTC.

CDR3: CASTDRGDTEAFF. CDR3 DNA: TGTGCCAGCACCGACAGGGGGGACACTGAAGCTTTCTTT. The chain links TRBV6-5 to TRBJ1-1; 9 bases agree with TRBD1. With 7 bases clipped from V and 3 bases from J, the junction kept 3 bases outside the gene matches. This CDR3 has 13 residues. Per the germline V gene, CDR1 is MNHEY and CDR2 is SVGAGI.

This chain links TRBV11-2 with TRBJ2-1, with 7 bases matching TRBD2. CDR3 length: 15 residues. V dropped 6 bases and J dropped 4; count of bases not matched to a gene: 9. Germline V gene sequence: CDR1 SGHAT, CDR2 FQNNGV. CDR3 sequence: CASRQIGGGYNEQFF. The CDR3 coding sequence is TGTGCCAGCAGACAGATCGGCGGGGGATACAATGAGCAGTTCTTC.

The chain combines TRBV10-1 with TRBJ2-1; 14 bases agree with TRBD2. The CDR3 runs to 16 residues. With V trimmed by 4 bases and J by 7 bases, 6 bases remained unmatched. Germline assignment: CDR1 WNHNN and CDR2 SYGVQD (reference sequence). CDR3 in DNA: TGCGCCAGCAGTGCTTTAGGGACTAGCGGGAGTAATGAGCAGTTCTTC. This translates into CASSALGTSGSNEQFF.

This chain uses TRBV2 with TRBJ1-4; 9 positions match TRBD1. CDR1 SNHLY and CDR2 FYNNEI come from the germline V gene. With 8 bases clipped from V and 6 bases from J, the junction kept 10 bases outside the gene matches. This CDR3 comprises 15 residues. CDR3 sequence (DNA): TGTGCCAGCGGCCGCGGGACAGGGAGCGATGAAAAACTGTTTTTT. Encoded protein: CASGRGTGSDEKLFF. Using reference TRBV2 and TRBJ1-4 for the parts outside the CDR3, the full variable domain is EPEVTQTPSHQVTQMGQEVILRCVPISNHLYFYWYRQILGQKVEFLVSFYNNEISEKSEIFDDQFSVERPDGSNFTLKIRSTKLEDSAMYFCASGRGTGSDEKLFFGSGTQLSVL.

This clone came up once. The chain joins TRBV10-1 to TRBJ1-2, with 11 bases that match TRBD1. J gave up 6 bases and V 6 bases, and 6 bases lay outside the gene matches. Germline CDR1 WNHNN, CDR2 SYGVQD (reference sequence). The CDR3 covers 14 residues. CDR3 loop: CASSEDRGLNGYTF. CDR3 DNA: TGCGCCAGCAGCGAGGACAGGGGGCTTAATGGCTACACCTTC.

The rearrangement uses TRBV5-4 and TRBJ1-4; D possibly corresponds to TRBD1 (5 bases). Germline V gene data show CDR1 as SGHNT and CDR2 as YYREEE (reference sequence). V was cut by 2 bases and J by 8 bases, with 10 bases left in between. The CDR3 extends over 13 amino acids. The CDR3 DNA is TGTGCCAGCAGCTTTGGGACTGCGGAAAAACTGTTTTTT. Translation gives CASSFGTAEKLFF.